This TCR beta chain came from a study of T cell repertoires in cytomegalovirus infection. Study at large: Indications came from public TCR beta signatures; they pointed to CMV infection and to a matching HLA type. Overall study results and limits: Cumulative frequency of public TCR beta families picked out carriers of CMV plus the relevant HLA. CMV-specific TCR beta clonotypes restricted by HLA-C were the ones dominating the ex vivo response.

The ends were cut back, 3 bases at V and 4 bases at J, with 12 bases in the middle. Germline V CDR1 and CDR2: SGHVS, FNYEAQ. The CDR3 consists of 14 residues. Only a few counts were recorded for this clonotype. Its antigen is unidentified. TCRdb reprocessed the reads via MiXCR and lists one record per CDR3 protein. Of under 150,000 distinct CDR3 sequences detected, more than 20% appear once; the ten largest clones hold 34%. Sequencing input: PBMCs, sequenced either directly or after in vitro stimulation (not recorded which). V is TRBV7-6 and J is TRBJ2-5, with D maybe TRBD1 (6 bases). The origin of this receptor is a human donor in good health (CMV status not recorded). Some clones in this sample may be carry-over from other donors' samples. The CDR3 nucleotides read TGTGCCAGCAGCTTGAGACAGGAGGTAGAGACCCAGTACTTC. This sequence encodes CASSLRQEVETQYF.